The sequence of this T cell receptor (beta chain) was determined in a study of blood T cell repertoires in COVID-19. Study at large: In each case, the material was cDNA or gDNA derived from T cells, B-cell-depleted T cells, or PBMCs.

Source study methods: The authors estimated nucleated cell counts from reference gene primer amplification. Clones were sequenced by immunoSEQ multiplex PCR, and TCRdb holds only the in-frame ones, with some missing. V and J calls and clone size follow that table, whereas D and trimming were derived from the DNA. The sample lists about 94,000 clones, about 80% seen once, with around 5.8% in the top ten. Per germline, CDR1 MDHEN and CDR2 SYDVKM. V was trimmed by 2 bases and J by 7 bases, leaving 17 bases between them. The CDR3 is 15 residues long. This clonotype was sampled from a man in his 60s with acute or convalescent COVID-19. This rearrangement joins TRBV28 to TRBJ1-2; D might be TRBD1 (5 bases). The sequencing sample was made of peripheral blood. In DNA form, the CDR3 reads TGTGCCAGCAGTTTAAATGGGGCAGGGTCCCTTGGCTACACCTTC. It codes for CASSLNGAGSLGYTF.